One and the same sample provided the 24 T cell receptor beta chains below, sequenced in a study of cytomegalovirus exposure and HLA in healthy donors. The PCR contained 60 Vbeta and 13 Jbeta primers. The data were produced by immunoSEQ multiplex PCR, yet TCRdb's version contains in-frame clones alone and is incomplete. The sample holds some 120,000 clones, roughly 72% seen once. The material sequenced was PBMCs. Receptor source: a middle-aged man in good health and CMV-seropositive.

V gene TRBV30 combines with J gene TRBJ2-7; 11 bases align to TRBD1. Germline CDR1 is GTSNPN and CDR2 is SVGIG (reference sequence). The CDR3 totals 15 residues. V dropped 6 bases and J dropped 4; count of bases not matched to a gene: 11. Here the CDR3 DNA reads TGTGCCTGCCATCGGGACAGGGGGGGGATTTACGAGCAGTACTTC. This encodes CACHRDRGGIYEQYF.

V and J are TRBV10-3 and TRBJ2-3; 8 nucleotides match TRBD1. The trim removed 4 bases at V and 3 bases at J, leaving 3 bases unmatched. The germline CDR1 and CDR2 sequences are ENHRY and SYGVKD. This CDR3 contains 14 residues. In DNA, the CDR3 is TGTGCCATCAGTGCGGGACAGGATACAGATACGCAGTATTTT. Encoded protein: CAISAGQDTDTQYF.

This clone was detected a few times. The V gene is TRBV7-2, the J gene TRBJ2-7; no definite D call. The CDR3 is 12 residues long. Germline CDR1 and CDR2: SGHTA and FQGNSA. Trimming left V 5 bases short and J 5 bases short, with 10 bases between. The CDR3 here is CASSTQLHEQYF. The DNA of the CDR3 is TGTGCCAGCAGCACACAGTTGCACGAGCAGTACTTC.

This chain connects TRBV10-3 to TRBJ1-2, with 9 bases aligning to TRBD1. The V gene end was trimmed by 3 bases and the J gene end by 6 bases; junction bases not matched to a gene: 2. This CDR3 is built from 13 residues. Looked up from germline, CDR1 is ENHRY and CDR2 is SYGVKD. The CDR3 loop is CAISDGQGNGYTF. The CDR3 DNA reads TGTGCCATCAGTGATGGACAGGGGAATGGCTACACCTTC.

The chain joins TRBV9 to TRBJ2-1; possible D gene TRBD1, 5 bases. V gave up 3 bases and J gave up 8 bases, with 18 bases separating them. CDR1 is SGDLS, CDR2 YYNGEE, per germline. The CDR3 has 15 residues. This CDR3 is CASSAAGLGVDEQFF. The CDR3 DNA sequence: TGTGCCAGCAGCGCTGCAGGGCTAGGCGTCGATGAGCAGTTCTTC.

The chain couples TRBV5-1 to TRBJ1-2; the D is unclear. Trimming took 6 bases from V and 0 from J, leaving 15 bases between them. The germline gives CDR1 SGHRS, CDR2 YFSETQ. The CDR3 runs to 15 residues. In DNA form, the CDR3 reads TGCGCCAGCACCCCTGTCGGGAATACTAACTATGGCTACACCTTC. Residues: CASTPVGNTNYGYTF.

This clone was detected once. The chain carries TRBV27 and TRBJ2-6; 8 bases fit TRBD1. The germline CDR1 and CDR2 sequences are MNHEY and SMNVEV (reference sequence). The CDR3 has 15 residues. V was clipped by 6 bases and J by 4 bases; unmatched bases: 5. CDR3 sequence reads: CASRETGAGANVLTF. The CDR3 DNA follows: TGTGCCAGCAGGGAGACAGGGGCAGGGGCCAACGTCCTGACTTTC.

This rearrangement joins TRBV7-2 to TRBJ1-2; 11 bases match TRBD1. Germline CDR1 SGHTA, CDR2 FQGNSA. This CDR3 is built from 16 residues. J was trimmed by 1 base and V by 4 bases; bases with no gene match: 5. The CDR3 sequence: CASSSGTGGGNYGYTF. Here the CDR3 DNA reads TGTGCCAGCAGCTCCGGGACAGGGGGAGGTAACTATGGCTACACCTTC. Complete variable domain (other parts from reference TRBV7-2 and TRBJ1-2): GAGVSQSPSNKVTEKGKDVELRCDPISGHTALYWYRQSLGQGLEFLIYFQGNSAPDKSGLPSDRFSAERTGGSVSTLTIQRTQQEDSAVYLCASSSGTGGGNYGYTFGSGTRLTVV.

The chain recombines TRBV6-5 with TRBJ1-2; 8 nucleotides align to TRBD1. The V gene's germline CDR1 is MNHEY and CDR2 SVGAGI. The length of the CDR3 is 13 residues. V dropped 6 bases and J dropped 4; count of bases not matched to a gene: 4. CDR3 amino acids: CASRGTGGYGYTF. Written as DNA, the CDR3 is TGTGCCAGCAGGGGAACAGGGGGCTATGGCTACACCTTC.

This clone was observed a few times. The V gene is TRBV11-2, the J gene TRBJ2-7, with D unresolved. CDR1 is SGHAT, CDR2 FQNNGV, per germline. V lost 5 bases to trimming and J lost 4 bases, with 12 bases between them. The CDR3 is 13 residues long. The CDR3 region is CASSPVVEYEQYF. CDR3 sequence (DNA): TGTGCCAGCAGCCCCGTGGTTGAGTACGAGCAGTACTTC.

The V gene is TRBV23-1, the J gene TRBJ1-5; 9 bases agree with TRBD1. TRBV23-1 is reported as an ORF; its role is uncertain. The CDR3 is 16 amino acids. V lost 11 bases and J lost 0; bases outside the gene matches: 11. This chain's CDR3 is CARGSGTGYSNQPQHF. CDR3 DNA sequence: TGCGCCCGCGGGAGTGGGACAGGGTATAGCAATCAGCCCCAGCATTTT.

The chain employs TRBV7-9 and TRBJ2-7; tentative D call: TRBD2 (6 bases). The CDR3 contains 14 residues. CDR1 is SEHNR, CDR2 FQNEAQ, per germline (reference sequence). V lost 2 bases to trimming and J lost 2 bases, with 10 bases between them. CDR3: CASSLPGSPYEQYF. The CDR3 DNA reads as TGTGCCAGCAGCTTACCCGGGAGCCCCTACGAGCAGTACTTC.

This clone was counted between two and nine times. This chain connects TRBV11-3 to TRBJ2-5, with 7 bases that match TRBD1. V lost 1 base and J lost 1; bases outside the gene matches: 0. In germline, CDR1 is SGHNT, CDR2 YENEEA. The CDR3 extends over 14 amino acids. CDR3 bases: TGTGCCAGCAGCTTAGGGGACAGCCAAGAGACCCAGTACTTC. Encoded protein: CASSLGDSQETQYF.

CDR3 coding DNA: TGCGCCAGCAGCGGGAGGTCGGGCACCGGGGAGCTGTTTTTT. Encoded protein: CASSGRSGTGELFF. The V and J genes are TRBV5-1 and TRBJ2-2, with a tentative D call TRBD2 (6 bases). CDR1 and CDR2 (germline): SGHRS, YFSETQ. V was shortened by 4 bases and J by 4 bases, with 11 bases between the two germline ends. This CDR3 is built from 14 residues. Complete variable domain (other parts from reference TRBV5-1 and TRBJ2-2): KAGVTQTPRYLIKTRGQQVTLSCSPISGHRSVSWYQQTPGQGLQFLFEYFSETQRNKGNFPGRFSGRQFSNSRSEMNVSTLELGDSALYLCASSGRSGTGELFFGEGSRLTVL.

The DNA for the CDR3 is TGTGCCAGCAATCCTACTGGGCTACGATTCAATGGCTACACCTTC. Its translation: CASNPTGLRFNGYTF. The chain links TRBV6-5 to TRBJ1-2; D call uncertain. Trimming pared 7 bases from V and 6 bases from J, leaving 21 bases between. The CDR3 spans 15 residues. Germline CDR1 reads MNHEY; CDR2 reads SVGAGI.

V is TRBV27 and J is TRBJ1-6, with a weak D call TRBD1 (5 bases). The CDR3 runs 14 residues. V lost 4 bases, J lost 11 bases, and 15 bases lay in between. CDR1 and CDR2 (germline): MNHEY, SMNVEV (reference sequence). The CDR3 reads CASSWTERGTPLHF. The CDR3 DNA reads TGTGCCAGCAGTTGGACCGAGCGGGGGACACCCCTCCACTTT.

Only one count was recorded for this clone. CDR3: CAISEPSGRGDNEQFF. For the CDR3, the DNA is TGTGCCATCAGTGAGCCCAGCGGGAGAGGTGATAATGAGCAGTTCTTC. The V and J genes are TRBV10-3 and TRBJ2-1; 8 nucleotides line up with TRBD2. V shed 2 bases and J 7 bases; nucleotides not matched to a gene: 10. Germline CDR1 is ENHRY and CDR2 is SYGVKD. This CDR3 spans 16 amino acids.

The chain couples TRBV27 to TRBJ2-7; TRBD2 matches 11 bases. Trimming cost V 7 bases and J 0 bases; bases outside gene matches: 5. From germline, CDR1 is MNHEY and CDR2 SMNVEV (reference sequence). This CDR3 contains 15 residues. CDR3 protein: CASTQTSGGSYEQYF. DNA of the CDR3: TGTGCCAGCACCCAAACTAGCGGGGGCTCCTACGAGCAGTACTTC.

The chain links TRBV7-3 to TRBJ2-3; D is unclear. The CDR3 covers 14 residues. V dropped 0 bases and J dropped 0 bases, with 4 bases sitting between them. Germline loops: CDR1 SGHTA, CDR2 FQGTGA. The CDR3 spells CASSLTRSTDTQYF. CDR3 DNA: TGTGCCAGCAGCTTAACTCGGAGCACAGATACGCAGTATTTT.

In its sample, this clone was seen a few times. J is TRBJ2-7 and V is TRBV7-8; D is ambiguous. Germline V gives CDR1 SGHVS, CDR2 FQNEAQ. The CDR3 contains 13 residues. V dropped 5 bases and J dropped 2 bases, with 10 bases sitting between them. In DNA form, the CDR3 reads TGTGCCAGCAGCCTCGAAGGAGCCTACGAGCAGTACTTC. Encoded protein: CASSLEGAYEQYF.

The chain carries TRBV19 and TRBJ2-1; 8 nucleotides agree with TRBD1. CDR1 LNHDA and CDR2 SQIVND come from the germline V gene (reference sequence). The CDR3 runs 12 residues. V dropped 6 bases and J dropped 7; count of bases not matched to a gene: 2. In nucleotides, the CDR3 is TGTGCCAGTAGGGACAGGGCAAATGAGCAGTTCTTC. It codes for CASRDRANEQFF.

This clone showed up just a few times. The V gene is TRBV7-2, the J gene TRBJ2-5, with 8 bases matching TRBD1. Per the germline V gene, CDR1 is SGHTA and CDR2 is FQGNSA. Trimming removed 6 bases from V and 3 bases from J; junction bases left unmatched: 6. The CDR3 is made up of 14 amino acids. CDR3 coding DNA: TGTGCCAGCAGGACCGGGACAGGCGAAGAGACCCAGTACTTC. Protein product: CASRTGTGEETQYF.

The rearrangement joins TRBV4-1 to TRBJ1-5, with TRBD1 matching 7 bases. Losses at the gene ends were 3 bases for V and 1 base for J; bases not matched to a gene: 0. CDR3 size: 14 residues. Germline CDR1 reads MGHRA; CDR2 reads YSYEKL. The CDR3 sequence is CASSHRGSNQPQHF. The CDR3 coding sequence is TGCGCCAGCAGCCACAGGGGGAGCAATCAGCCCCAGCATTTT.

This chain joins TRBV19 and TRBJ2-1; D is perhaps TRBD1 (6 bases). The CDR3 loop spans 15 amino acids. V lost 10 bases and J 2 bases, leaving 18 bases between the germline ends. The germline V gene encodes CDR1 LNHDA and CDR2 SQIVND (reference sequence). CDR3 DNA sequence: TGTGCCACTAAGGGGGACATTAACACCTACAATGAGCAGTTCTTC. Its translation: CATKGDINTYNEQFF.